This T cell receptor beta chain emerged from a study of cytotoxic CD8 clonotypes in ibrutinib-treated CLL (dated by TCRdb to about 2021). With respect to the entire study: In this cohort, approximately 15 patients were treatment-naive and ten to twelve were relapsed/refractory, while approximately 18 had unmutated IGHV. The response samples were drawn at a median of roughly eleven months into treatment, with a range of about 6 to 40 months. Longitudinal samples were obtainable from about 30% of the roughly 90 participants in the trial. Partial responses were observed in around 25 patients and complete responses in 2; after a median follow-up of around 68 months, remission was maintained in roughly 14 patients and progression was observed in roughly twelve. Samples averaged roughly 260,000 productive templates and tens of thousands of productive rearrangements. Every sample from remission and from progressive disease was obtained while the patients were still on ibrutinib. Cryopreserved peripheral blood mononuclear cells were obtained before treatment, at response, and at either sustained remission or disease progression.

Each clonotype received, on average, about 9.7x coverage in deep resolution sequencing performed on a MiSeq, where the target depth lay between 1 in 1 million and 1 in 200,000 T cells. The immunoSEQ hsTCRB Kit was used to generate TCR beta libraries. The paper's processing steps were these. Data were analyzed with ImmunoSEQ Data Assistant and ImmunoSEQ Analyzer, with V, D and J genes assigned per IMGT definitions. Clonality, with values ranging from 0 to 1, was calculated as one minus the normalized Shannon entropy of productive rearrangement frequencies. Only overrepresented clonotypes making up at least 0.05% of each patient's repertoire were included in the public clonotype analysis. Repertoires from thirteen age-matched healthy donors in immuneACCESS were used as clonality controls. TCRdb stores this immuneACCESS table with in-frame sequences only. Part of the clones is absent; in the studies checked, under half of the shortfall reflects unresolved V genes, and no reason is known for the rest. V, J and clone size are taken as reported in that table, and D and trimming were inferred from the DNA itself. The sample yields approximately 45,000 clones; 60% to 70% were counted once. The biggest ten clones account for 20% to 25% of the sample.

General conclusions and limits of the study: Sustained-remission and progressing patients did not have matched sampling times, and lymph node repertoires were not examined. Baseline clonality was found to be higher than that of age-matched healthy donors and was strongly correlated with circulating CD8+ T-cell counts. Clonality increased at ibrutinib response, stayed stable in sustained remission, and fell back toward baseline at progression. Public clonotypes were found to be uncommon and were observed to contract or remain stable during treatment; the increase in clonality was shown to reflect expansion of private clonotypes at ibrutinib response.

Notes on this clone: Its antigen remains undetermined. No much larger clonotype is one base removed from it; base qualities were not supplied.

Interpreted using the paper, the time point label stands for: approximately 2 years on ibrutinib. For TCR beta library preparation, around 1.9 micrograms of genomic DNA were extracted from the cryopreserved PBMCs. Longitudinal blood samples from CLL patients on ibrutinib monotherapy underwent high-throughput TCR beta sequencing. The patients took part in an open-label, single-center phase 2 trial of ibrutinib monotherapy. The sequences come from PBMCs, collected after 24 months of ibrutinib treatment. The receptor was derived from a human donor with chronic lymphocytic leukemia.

CDR3 region: CASSLYPGQAGTEAFF. The DNA sequence is given as TGTGCCAGCAGCTTATACCCCGGCCAGGCTGGCACTGAAGCTTTCTTT. The rearranged chain carries TRBV7-2 and TRBJ1-1; no D segment can be confidently identified. Looking up the germline V gene yields CDR1 SGHTA and CDR2 FQGNSA. There are 16 amino acids in the CDR3, from cysteine to phenylalanine inclusive. The entry retains the CDR3 DNA only, 48 bases that are in frame from base 1. Trimming takes 2 bases from V and 4 bases from J, and the germline ends sit 17 bases apart.